This TCR beta chain was identified in a study of T cell clones after liver transplantation (dated by TCRdb to the late 2010s). A note on the overall study: ITN030ST, the source of the samples, was a randomized trial that attempted immunosuppression withdrawal within 2 years of liver transplantation. Until randomization at 12-24 months post-transplant, subjects were given standard immunosuppression, with no induction therapy. Of the eight recipients, a few were HCV-positive, while the remaining recipients had been transplanted for non-autoimmune, non-viral indications. Blood samples were taken pre-transplant, pre-randomization before withdrawal, and post-randomization after full withdrawal or failed withdrawal. The studied cohort comprised 8 liver transplant recipients, 3 classified as tolerant and 5 as non-tolerant. As an antigen-independent comparator for donor-reactive sequences, third party-reactive TCRbeta sequences were also identified from pre-transplant MLRs. Tolerance was defined as complete withdrawal of immunosuppression for at least one year without a rise in liver enzymes beyond twice the upper limit of normal. Donor-reactive T cell clones were identified by TCRbeta sequencing after a pre-transplant mixed lymphocyte reaction and then tracked in post-transplant blood. Results the study describes overall, beyond this receptor: Low numbers of available donor cells limited the measurable donor-reactive repertoire in two subjects. The conclusions were considered preliminary, being limited by small, heterogeneous patient numbers and non-standardized post-transplant time points. In 5 of 8 subjects, regardless of tolerance or HCV status, circulating donor-reactive CD4 TCRbeta sequences dropped significantly post-transplant. Since no allograft tissue specimens were available, donor-reactive T cells may have migrated into the graft instead of being deleted. When repertoire turnover was taken into account, detection of donor-reactive sequences was significantly reduced in 7 of 8 subjects for CD4 and in 8 of 8 subjects for CD8. The decline in donor-reactive sequences exceeded the decline in third party-reactive sequences, suggesting partial antigen-specific deletion that was unrelated to withdrawal success.

Unstimulated PBMCs, after thawing, were stained for CD3, CD4 and CD8 and then FACS-sorted into CD3+CD4+ and CD3+CD8+ populations. Randomization to immunosuppression withdrawal applied to every one of the 8 studied subjects. The Qiagen DNeasy Blood and Tissue Kit was used for isolation of genomic DNA. High-throughput TCRbeta CDR3 sequencing of frozen genomic DNA was performed by immunoSEQ, with PCR amplification, mapping, bias correction and internal controls included. For the original study's pipeline: Only productive rearrangements were retained, with each unique TCRbeta sequence defined by its CDR3 nucleotide sequence together with its V and J gene. A sequence counted as donor-reactive only if the sequence showed at least 5-fold expansion in CFSE-low cells compared with unstimulated pre-transplant cells and had a frequency of at least 0.01%. Minimum frequency thresholds were set for each subject based on the unstimulated sample with the lowest template count, ensuring at least 90% detection power. Jensen-Shannon divergence between the top 1000 TCRbeta sequences post-transplant and pre-transplant was used to measure repertoire turnover. Two-sided Fisher's exact tests were used to test for changes in how often donor-reactive sequences were detected. The clones in this table, taken by TCRdb from immuneACCESS, are in-frame only. Not every clone is retained; where verified, under half of the shortfall comes from an unresolved V gene, and the cause of the rest is unknown. That table supplies the V and J calls and clone size; D and trimming were determined from the DNA. Recorded for this sample are under 150,000 clones; 90% of them occurred a single time. Around 0.8% of the sample is taken by the ten largest.

About this clone itself: Its antigen is not yet known. It has no much larger one-base neighbor in the sample; base qualities were not kept.

V and J lose 8 bases and 2 bases, and a span of 24 bases separates them. Sequences SGHTA (CDR1) and FQGTGA (CDR2) are obtained from the germline V gene. Inclusive of the bounding cysteine and phenylalanine, the CDR3 is 17 residues long. Solely the CDR3 DNA is kept, with 51 bases framed from the first base. The sequence is built from TRBV7-3 and TRBJ1-2; a confident D gene designation cannot be given. Sequencing was performed on CD4+ T cells from blood, taken 12 months after liver transplant. The receptor's source is a human patient who received a liver transplant. Once a transplant has taken place, some T cells may be donor derived. The CDR3: CASVQLSLRDGNYGYTF. The DNA sequence is as follows: TGTGCCAGCGTGCAGCTTAGTCTTCGAGACGGGAACTATGGCTACACCTTC.